This TCR beta chain was identified in a study of T-cell memory formation after mild COVID-19 (dated by TCRdb to about 2021). With regard to the full study: Most TCR sequence clusters were specific to one of the two donors. In a couple of donors, T-cell clones that expanded and contracted after mild COVID-19 were tracked by sequencing TCRalpha and TCRbeta repertoires over time. Two young, previously healthy adult volunteers made up the cohort, one male and one female. Beyond this particular receptor, the publication reports: The study included only a couple of mild cases, and larger cohorts that include severe cases with pre-infection samples were judged to be necessary. Contracting CD4+ clones were located mainly in the CM and EM memory subsets, whereas CD8+ clones were found to be enriched in EMRA. Balanced CD4/CD8 phenotypes were observed for clones contracting from day 15 to 85, whereas a bias towards CD4+ was observed for a second wave of clones expanding from day 15 to 37. SARS-CoV-2 specificity of the second-wave clones peaking on day 37 was not confirmed. Some responding clones were found in pre-infection memory, which suggests that pre-existing cross-reactive memory T cells took part in the SARS-CoV-2 response.

V is shortened by 6 bases, J by 5 bases, and the region joining them spans 14 bases. The CDR3 goes from the cysteine to the phenylalanine over 13 residues. Solely the CDR3 DNA is kept, with 39 bases framed from the first base. As encoded in the germline V gene, CDR1 is SQVTM while CDR2 is ANQGSEA. Ficoll-Paque density gradient centrifugation was used to isolate PBMCs. TCRdb records Illumina NovaSeq 6000 as the sequencer. cDNA libraries for TCRalpha and TCRbeta were prepared by 5'RACE using constant-segment primers, with sample barcodes and unique molecular identifiers added. RNA was extracted from every sample with Trizol reagent. Library amplification was performed in two PCR steps, and a second sample barcode and Illumina TruSeq adapters were introduced in the second step. Libraries were sequenced on an Illumina NovaSeq with 2 x 150 bp paired-end reads. The original pipeline was this. Reads were demultiplexed and collapsed into UMI-guided consensus sequences with migec v1.2.7. Using mixcr v2.1.11, UMI consensuses were aligned to TRA and TRB V and J templates and then assembled into clonotypes. Expanded or contracted clonotypes were those called significant by both edgeR and NoisET, with noise models trained on biological replicates. For edgeR calls, the cutoffs were a false discovery rate-adjusted p below 0.01 and a log2 fold-change threshold of 1. As an exploratory analysis of dynamics, max-normalized trajectories of the 1000 most abundant clonotypes were examined with PCA combined with hierarchical clustering. The CD4 or CD8 phenotype of responding clones was assigned using the separately sequenced CD4+ and CD8+ repertoires. The public reads were quality trimmed at Q25 with fastp and then assembled into clones with MiXCR by TCRdb, keeping productive beta chains. Rows with one shared CDR3 protein collapse into an entry with the most common genes and DNA. The authors' filters were not applied to this entry. The sample table records some 300,000 distinct CDR3 sequences; less than 25% of these occur just once. Jointly, the top ten make up roughly 23% of the sample.

Turning to this clonotype: Its antigen is unknown. Base qualities are not at hand, and no much larger clone is one base apart.

This receptor was identified in a man younger than 30 who had mild COVID-19 (a few samples of this study predate the infection). The sample titles of this study are shuffled in the database, so cell type and time point are left out; the donor was told from shared clones. Sequenced material: PBMCs or a T cell subset sorted from them (not recorded which). The chain links TRBV29-1 with TRBJ1-5, with no confident D gene call. In nucleotides, the sequence is TGCAGCGTGGTCGAGACTCTGGATCAGCCCCAGCATTTT. It codes for CSVVETLDQPQHF.